Following are 30 T cell receptor beta chains from one sample sequenced in a study of blood T cell repertoires in COVID-19. This table comes from immunoSEQ multiplex PCR, and its TCRdb copy is limited to in-frame clones, with some not included. This sample yields some 100,000 clones, of which around nine tenths are seen a single time; roughly 8.1% belongs to the top ten. Input material: peripheral blood. These receptors all come from a woman in her 70s with acute or convalescent COVID-19.

The rearrangement uses TRBV7-9 and TRBJ1-5; 10 bases fit TRBD1. The V segment lost 5 bases and the J segment 6 bases; nucleotides outside the gene matches: 7. This CDR3 region has 15 residues. The germline V gene encodes CDR1 SEHNR and CDR2 FQNEAQ (reference sequence). Written as DNA, the CDR3 is TGTGCCAGCAGCATTGGGACAGGGGCTAGTCAGCCCCAGCATTTT. Protein product: CASSIGTGASQPQHF.

The chain combines TRBV7-6 with TRBJ1-2, with no clear D. V was shortened by 6 bases and J by 4 bases, with 27 bases between the two germline ends. This CDR3 has 18 residues. The germline gives CDR1 SGHVS, CDR2 FNYEAQ. CDR3 loop: CASSRTQPHSQPFYGYTF. CDR3 DNA sequence: TGTGCCAGCAGTCGTACGCAACCCCACAGTCAGCCTTTCTATGGCTACACCTTC.

The chain combines TRBV19 with TRBJ2-1; a weak D match, TRBD1 (6 bases). Per the germline V gene, CDR1 is LNHDA and CDR2 is SQIVND (reference sequence). The CDR3 contains 19 residues. V lost 5 bases to trimming and J lost 3 bases, with 26 bases between them. The CDR3 nucleotides read TGTGCCAGTAGTGAAGAACCCGGGACAAACATCAAAGACTACAATGAGCAGTTCTTC. Amino acid sequence: CASSEEPGTNIKDYNEQFF. The full variable domain, in which reference TRBV19 and TRBJ2-1 provide the parts outside the CDR3, is DGGITQSPKYLFRKEGQNVTLSCEQNLNHDAMYWYRQDPGQGLRLIYYSQIVNDFQKGDIAEGYSVSREKKESFPLTVTSAQKNPTAFYLCASSEEPGTNIKDYNEQFFGPGTRLTVL.

This chain uses TRBV5-6 with TRBJ2-1; 9 bases line up with TRBD2. Germline V CDR1 and CDR2: SGHDT, YYEEEE. Germline trimming cut 4 bases from V and 2 bases from J; bases unmatched to any gene: 4. The CDR3 spans 15 residues. The CDR3 DNA sequence: TGTGCCAGCAGCCACGTAGCGGGAGCCTACAATGAGCAGTTCTTC. Translating gives CASSHVAGAYNEQFF.

The chain carries TRBV27 and TRBJ1-2, with 7 positions matching TRBD1. Germline CDR1 MNHEY, CDR2 SMNVEV (reference sequence). This CDR3 has 14 amino acids. The V and J ends lost 5 bases and 8 bases, in that order; junction bases with no gene match: 11. CDR3 nucleotide sequence: TGTGCCAGCAGTCCTCTCCGACAGGGTGGGGGCTACACCTTC. Translating it yields CASSPLRQGGGYTF.

The V and J genes are TRBV9 and TRBJ1-4; D is undetermined. Looked up from germline, CDR1 is SGDLS and CDR2 is YYNGEE. V was clipped by 0 bases and J by 8 bases, with 8 bases between them. This CDR3 is 13 amino acids long. CDR3 loop: CASSVGAKEKLFF. CDR3 sequence (DNA): TGTGCCAGCAGCGTAGGGGCCAAGGAAAAACTGTTTTTT. Using reference TRBV9 and TRBJ1-4 for the parts outside the CDR3, the full variable domain is DSGVTQTPKHLITATGQRVTLRCSPRSGDLSVYWYQQSLDQGLQFLIQYYNGEERAKGNILERFSAQQFPDLHSELNLSSLELGDSALYFCASSVGAKEKLFFGSGTQLSVL.

The chain has TRBV13 and TRBJ2-1, with 9 bases fitting TRBD2. The V segment lost 4 bases and the J segment 0 bases; nucleotides outside the gene matches: 13. The CDR3 sequence is 19 residues long. CDR1 is PRHDT, CDR2 FYEKMQ, per germline (reference sequence). The CDR3 sequence is CASSSLTSGDPDSYNEQFF. DNA for the CDR3: TGTGCCAGCAGCTCCTTGACTAGCGGCGACCCCGACTCCTACAATGAGCAGTTCTTC.

The genes are TRBV5-1 and TRBJ2-6; 7 nucleotides agree with TRBD1. The CDR3 length is 19 residues. V shed 0 bases, J shed 0 bases, and the junction held 9 bases outside the gene matches. Germline V gene data show CDR1 as SGHRS and CDR2 as YFSETQ. The CDR3 region is CASSLDRGESYSGANVLTF. The CDR3 nucleotides are TGCGCCAGCAGCTTGGACAGGGGCGAATCCTACTCTGGGGCCAACGTCCTGACTTTC.

This clone is a singleton in its sample. CDR3 amino acids: CASSSRTGKAWDTEAFF. CDR3 in DNA: TGTGCCAGCAGCTCTCGGACAGGCAAGGCGTGGGACACTGAAGCTTTCTTT. J is TRBJ1-1 and V is TRBV7-8; TRBD1 agrees at 7 bases. V lost 4 bases and J lost 3; bases outside the gene matches: 14. Germline V gene sequence: CDR1 SGHVS, CDR2 FQNEAQ. The CDR3 has 17 amino acids.

This rearrangement joins TRBV25-1 to TRBJ1-4; no definite D call. Trimming removed 3 bases at V and 6 bases at J, with 14 bases between. Germline V lookup: CDR1 MGHDK, CDR2 SYGVNS. CDR3 length: 15 amino acids. The CDR3 DNA follows: TGTGCCAGCAGTGACTCTGGCAGAGAGGATGAAAAACTGTTTTTT. Protein product: CASSDSGREDEKLFF.

The chain uses TRBV28 and TRBJ1-1; no reliable D call. V was trimmed by 7 bases and J by 5 bases, leaving 8 bases between them. The V gene's germline CDR1 is MDHEN and CDR2 SYDVKM. CDR3 size: 11 residues. The chain's CDR3 is CASNIRTEAFF. CDR3 nucleotides: TGTGCCAGCAATATTCGGACTGAAGCTTTCTTT.

V usage is TRBV19 and J usage is TRBJ2-7; no definite D call. V lost 7 bases to trimming and J lost 2 bases, with 27 bases between them. There are 18 residues in the CDR3. CDR1 is LNHDA, CDR2 SQIVND, per germline (reference sequence). CDR3 in DNA: TGTGCCAGTACCACCAACGCCCGAGTCCCTCATAATACCTACGAGCAGTACTTC. Amino acids: CASTTNARVPHNTYEQYF.

The J gene is TRBJ1-1, the V gene TRBV6-1, with D uncertain. Germline V CDR1 and CDR2: MNHNS, SASEGT. V lost 0 bases and J lost 1, with 9 bases in between. The CDR3 sequence is 15 residues long. DNA of the CDR3: TGTGCCAGCAGTGAAGCAGTTTCAGGGAACACTGAAGCTTTCTTT. This translates into CASSEAVSGNTEAFF.

This chain connects TRBV3-1 (or the pseudogene TRBV3-2) to TRBJ2-5; TRBD2 matches 9 bases. The CDR3 totals 14 residues. Trimming at V came to 4 bases and at J to 4 bases, leaving 4 bases not matched to a gene. Germline V gene sequence: CDR1 LGHDT, CDR2 YNNKEL (reference sequence). The CDR3 is CASSRLADSETQYF. The CDR3 DNA sequence: TGTGCCAGCAGCCGACTAGCGGATTCAGAGACCCAGTACTTC.

A word on this clone: The junction shows a germline mismatch at one end, possibly a read error. This chain links TRBV19 with TRBJ2-6, with 8 bases fitting TRBD1. Germline V lookup: CDR1 LNHDA, CDR2 SQIVND (reference sequence). This CDR3 comprises 17 residues. The chain's CDR3 is CASSFWSGGSGSNVLTF. The CDR3 nucleotides are TGTGCCAGTAGTTTTTGGTCAGGGGGCTCTGGGTCCAACGTCCTGACTTTC.

V gene TRBV5-8 combines with J gene TRBJ2-3, with 9 bases that match TRBD1. The germline gives CDR1 SGHTS, CDR2 YDEGEE. The CDR3 runs 14 residues. The ends lost 3 bases at V and 5 bases at J; junction bases unmatched: 4. The CDR3 DNA reads as TGTGCCAGCAGCTCAGACAGGGGGGGAGATACGCAGTATTTT. The encoded protein is CASSSDRGGDTQYF.

The gene calls are TRBV11-2 and TRBJ1-2; 7 nucleotides match TRBD1. The CDR3 is made up of 15 amino acids. Germline V gene lookup returns CDR1 SGHAT and CDR2 FQNNGV. V dropped 4 bases and J dropped 3; count of bases not matched to a gene: 8. Here the CDR3 reads CASSSGDREYYGYTF. As DNA, the CDR3 is TGTGCCAGCAGCTCAGGGGACAGAGAGTACTATGGCTACACCTTC.

This chain connects TRBV3-1 (or the pseudogene TRBV3-2) to TRBJ2-3, with 12 bases lining up with TRBD2. Germline V gene lookup returns CDR1 LGHDT and CDR2 YNNKEL (reference sequence). V shed 0 bases, J shed 3 bases, and the junction held 10 bases outside the gene matches. CDR3 length: 19 residues. CDR3 in amino acids: CASSQDGRSSGRETDTQYF. CDR3 DNA sequence: TGTGCCAGCAGCCAAGATGGAAGATCTAGCGGGAGGGAGACAGATACGCAGTATTTT.

This clone was detected only once. The chain is built from TRBV10-1 and TRBJ1-5; tentative D call: TRBD1 (5 bases). The V end lost 10 bases, the J end lost 3 bases, and 13 bases lay between the germline ends. Germline CDR1 reads WNHNN; CDR2 reads SYGVQD (reference sequence). This CDR3 is 13 amino acids long. The CDR3 coding sequence is TGCGCCATTCCCGACAGTCACAATCAGCCCCAGCATTTT. It translates to CAIPDSHNQPQHF.

This sequence joins TRBV2 and TRBJ2-3, with TRBD1 as a possible D gene (6 bases). CDR1 SNHLY and CDR2 FYNNEI come from the germline V gene. The V end was cut by 9 bases, the J end by 4 bases, with 14 bases between. This CDR3 region has 13 residues. In DNA, the CDR3 is TGTGCCAGTCGACAGGAGGTTGCAGATACGCAGTATTTT. Protein product: CASRQEVADTQYF.

The chain employs TRBV7-9 and TRBJ1-1; 7 bases agree with TRBD1. Trimming took 4 bases from V and 1 from J; bases not matched to a gene: 6. The V gene's germline CDR1 is SEHNR and CDR2 FQNEAQ (reference sequence). The CDR3 spans 15 residues. The CDR3 sequence is CASSSRDRPNTEAFF. In DNA, the CDR3 is TGTGCCAGCAGCTCGCGGGACAGACCGAACACTGAAGCTTTCTTT.

CDR3 nucleotides: TGTGCCAGCAGCGTAGGATCCAGCAGGGCCAATGAGCAGTTCTTC. This sequence encodes CASSVGSSRANEQFF. The chain joins TRBV9 to TRBJ2-1; possible D gene TRBD1, 5 bases. This CDR3 has 15 residues. Germline V lookup: CDR1 SGDLS, CDR2 YYNGEE. Between the trimmed V and J ends, which lost 0 bases and 6 bases, there was a span of 13 bases.

This clone was detected a few times. The chain employs TRBV11-2 and TRBJ1-3, with D maybe TRBD1 (6 bases). The ends were cut back, 0 bases at V and 5 bases at J, with 14 bases in the middle. This CDR3 has 16 amino acids. The germline V gene encodes CDR1 SGHAT and CDR2 FQNNGV. For the CDR3, the DNA is TGTGCCAGCAGCTTAGAAGAGGGACATGGTAGAAACACCATATATTTT. It encodes CASSLEEGHGRNTIYF. The entire variable domain, with the rest obtained from reference TRBV11-2 and TRBJ1-3, is as follows: EAGVAQSPRYKIIEKRQSVAFWCNPISGHATLYWYQQILGQGPKLLIQFQNNGVVDDSQLPKDRFSAERLKGVDSTLKIQPAKLEDSAVYLCASSLEEGHGRNTIYFGEGSWLTVV.

This clone is a singleton in its sample. V is TRBV2 and J is TRBJ1-6, with D tentatively TRBD1 (5 bases). With 4 bases removed from V and 6 bases from J, the gap between germline ends came to 10 bases. Germline V gives CDR1 SNHLY, CDR2 FYNNEI. The CDR3 is 14 residues long. CDR3 sequence reads: CASSGSRVNSPLHF. The CDR3 bases are TGTGCCAGCAGTGGCAGCAGGGTTAATTCACCCCTCCACTTT.

The genes are TRBV5-1 and TRBJ1-2, with a possible D match to TRBD1 (5 bases). V was cut by 0 bases and J by 2 bases, with 8 bases left in between. From germline, CDR1 is SGHRS and CDR2 YFSETQ. This CDR3 contains 14 residues. CDR3 bases: TGCGCCAGCAGCTTGGATGACAGAAACTATGGCTACACCTTC. Protein: CASSLDDRNYGYTF.

There are a few counts of this clone. V is TRBV19 and J is TRBJ1-5; 7 bases are a match to TRBD1. The junction had 10 bases not matched to a gene; V was cut back by 7 bases and J by 7 bases. Germline V gene lookup returns CDR1 LNHDA and CDR2 SQIVND (reference sequence). This CDR3 region has 14 residues. As DNA, the CDR3 is TGTGCCAGTAAGGGGACAGCGATCGAGCAGCCCCAGCATTTT. Its protein is CASKGTAIEQPQHF.

The chain employs TRBV6-5 and TRBJ1-2; D possibly corresponds to TRBD1 (6 bases). V was shortened by 6 bases and J by 5 bases, with 10 bases between the two germline ends. The CDR3 is 12 amino acids. Germline V gene sequence: CDR1 MNHEY, CDR2 SVGAGI. Here the CDR3 reads CASSGTGYGYTF. CDR3 nucleotide sequence: TGTGCCAGCAGCGGAACAGGGTATGGCTACACCTTC.

This rearrangement joins TRBV6-1 to TRBJ2-1; 9 bases are a match to TRBD2. The CDR3 has 16 residues. J was trimmed by 8 bases and V by 3 bases; bases with no gene match: 11. The germline V gene encodes CDR1 MNHNS and CDR2 SASEGT. The CDR3 is CASSESWTSVVDEQFF. In nucleotides, the CDR3 is TGTGCCAGCAGTGAGAGTTGGACTAGCGTGGTCGATGAGCAGTTCTTC.

The chain uses TRBV19 and TRBJ1-1; no reliable D call. CDR1 LNHDA and CDR2 SQIVND come from the germline V gene (reference sequence). V was cut by 3 bases and J by 1 base, with 6 bases left in between. The CDR3 spans 13 residues. The CDR3 spells CASSMQENTEAFF. The CDR3 DNA reads as TGTGCCAGTAGTATGCAGGAGAACACTGAAGCTTTCTTT.

J is TRBJ2-1 and V is TRBV4-1; TRBD1 is a possible D gene (6 bases). The CDR3 contains 14 residues. The V and J ends lost 2 bases and 6 bases respectively, with 11 bases between them. Germline assignment: CDR1 MGHRA and CDR2 YSYEKL. The CDR3 nucleotides are TGCGCCAGCAGCCAACGAGAAGGGGGCAATGAGCAGTTCTTC. Its translation: CASSQREGGNEQFF.